One and the same sample provided the 20 T cell receptor beta chains below, sequenced in a study of glioma-infiltrating T cells after dendritic cell vaccination (dated by TCRdb to the mid-2010s). Library creation used the immunoSEQ multiplex PCR assay. TCRdb took this table from immuneACCESS and kept in-frame rearrangements with V and J called. Such tables lack part of the clones; where checked against another copy, unresolved V genes explain under half of the gap, and the rest is unexplained. Here the sample has about 73,000 clones; over 75% occur a single time. The leading ten clones occupy 2.1% of the sample. The specimen comprised blood, sampled before dendritic cell vaccination. These receptors came from a human donor with glioblastoma.

The chain recombines TRBV5-1 with TRBJ2-1, with 9 bases fitting TRBD1. Trimming took 2 bases from V and 2 from J; bases not matched to a gene: 2. Germline CDR1 reads SGHRS; CDR2 reads YFSETQ. There are 15 residues in the CDR3. As DNA, the CDR3 is TGCGCCAGCAGCTTAGGACAGGGGCCCTACAATGAGCAGTTCTTC. It codes for CASSLGQGPYNEQFF.

The chain links TRBV29-1 to TRBJ2-6; no firm D call. Deletions cut 4 bases from V and 3 bases from J, with 4 bases between. The CDR3 consists of 12 residues. Germline V gives CDR1 SQVTM, CDR2 ANQGSEA. CDR3 in amino acids: CSVGVGANVLTF. The CDR3 nucleotides are TGCAGCGTTGGCGTTGGGGCCAACGTCCTGACTTTC.

Points on this clone: At one boundary the junction diverges from the germline segment, which might be a read error. The V gene is TRBV19, the J gene TRBJ1-5; D might be TRBD1 (6 bases). From germline, CDR1 is LNHDA and CDR2 SQIVND (reference sequence). The CDR3 has 15 amino acids. Written as DNA, the CDR3 is TGTGCCAGTAGTGTAGAACAGGGATACAATCAGCCCCAGCATTTT. This translates into CASSVEQGYNQPQHF.

The J gene is TRBJ1-5, the V gene TRBV19, with TRBD1 matching 7 bases. V was clipped by 5 bases and J by 4 bases; unmatched bases: 8. The germline V gene encodes CDR1 LNHDA and CDR2 SQIVND (reference sequence). The CDR3 totals 15 residues. CDR3 nucleotide sequence: TGTGCCAGTAGTGACGGGACAGTTTGGAATCAGCCCCAGCATTTT. Encoded protein: CASSDGTVWNQPQHF. Complete variable domain (other parts from reference TRBV19 and TRBJ1-5): DGGITQSPKYLFRKEGQNVTLSCEQNLNHDAMYWYRQDPGQGLRLIYYSQIVNDFQKGDIAEGYSVSREKKESFPLTVTSAQKNPTAFYLCASSDGTVWNQPQHFGDGTRLSIL.

The J gene is TRBJ2-5, the V gene TRBV28; 7 bases line up with TRBD1. Germline V lookup: CDR1 MDHEN, CDR2 SYDVKM. This CDR3 comprises 12 residues. V was pared by 9 bases and J by 4 bases, with 5 bases of the junction left unmatched. The CDR3 sequence: CASQGDTETQYF. CDR3 DNA: TGTGCCAGTCAGGGGGATACAGAGACCCAGTACTTC.

This clone has a single count. V usage is TRBV27 and J usage is TRBJ1-1; no definite D call. Trimming shortened V by 5 bases and J by 5 bases, and 3 bases separated the two germline ends. The CDR3 length is 10 residues. The germline V gene encodes CDR1 MNHEY and CDR2 SMNVEV (reference sequence). The CDR3 reads CASSPTEAFF. The CDR3 DNA is TGTGCCAGCAGTCCAACTGAAGCTTTCTTT.

The chain is built from TRBV28 and TRBJ1-4, with a possible D match to TRBD1 (6 bases). Trimming shortened V by 3 bases and J by 5 bases, and 16 bases separated the two germline ends. From germline, CDR1 is MDHEN and CDR2 SYDVKM. The CDR3 covers 16 residues. In DNA form, the CDR3 reads TGTGCCAGCAGTTTCCCCAGATCTGGACAGAATGAAAAACTGTTTTTT. Amino acids: CASSFPRSGQNEKLFF.

The chain carries TRBV12-5 and TRBJ2-3, with TRBD2 identical over 16 bases. Germline V gene data show CDR1 as LGHNT and CDR2 as FRNRAP. Unmatched junction bases numbered 4, after V lost 6 bases and J lost 4 bases. The CDR3 loop spans 16 amino acids. The CDR3 DNA reads as TGTGCTAGTGGCACTGGGACTAGCGGGGGGGCAGATACGCAGTATTTT. Translated, it gives CASGTGTSGGADTQYF. The full variable domain, its missing parts supplied by reference TRBV12-5 and TRBJ2-3, is DARVTQTPRHKVTEMGQEVTMRCQPILGHNTVFWYRQTMMQGLELLAYFRNRAPLDDSGMPKDRFSAEMPDATLATLKIQPSEPRDSAVYFCASGTGTSGGADTQYFGPGTRLTVL.

V and J are TRBV6-6 and TRBJ2-2; 10 bases align to TRBD1. The germline CDR1 and CDR2 sequences are MNHNY and SVGAGI (reference sequence). V was clipped by 6 bases and J by 8 bases; unmatched bases: 6. The CDR3 is 14 residues long. CDR3 region: CASRRQGAQGELFF. The CDR3 nucleotides are TGTGCCAGCAGACGACAGGGGGCGCAGGGGGAGCTGTTTTTT.

This sequence joins TRBV6-6 and TRBJ2-7; TRBD1 matches 7 bases. CDR3 length: 14 amino acids. Germline V CDR1 and CDR2: MNHNY, SVGAGI (reference sequence). The trim removed 6 bases at V and 1 base at J, leaving 6 bases unmatched. CDR3 protein: CASRHRDSSYEQYF. In DNA form, the CDR3 reads TGTGCCAGCAGACACCGGGACAGTTCCTACGAGCAGTACTTC.

The V gene is TRBV5-1, the J gene TRBJ1-4, with D perhaps matching TRBD1 (6 bases). Trimming cost V 4 bases and J 0 bases, with 10 bases left between them. The V gene's germline CDR1 is SGHRS and CDR2 YFSETQ. The CDR3 extends over 15 amino acids. The CDR3 DNA reads TGCGCCAGCAGCCTTGAGGGGGCAACTAATGAAAAACTGTTTTTT. It is translated as CASSLEGATNEKLFF.

With respect to this clone: Other DNA sequences in the sample encode the same CDR3. The V gene is TRBV5-1, the J gene TRBJ1-1; 7 bases match TRBD1. The CDR3 runs 16 residues. V dropped 4 bases and J dropped 0; count of bases not matched to a gene: 9. In germline, CDR1 is SGHRS, CDR2 YFSETQ. CDR3 DNA: TGCGCCAGCAGCCCCCGGGACAGCTACATGAACACTGAAGCTTTCTTT. It is translated as CASSPRDSYMNTEAFF.

The V and J genes are TRBV5-6 and TRBJ2-7; TRBD1 aligns across 10 bases. The CDR3 sequence is 16 residues long. Germline V lookup: CDR1 SGHDT, CDR2 YYEEEE. Unmatched junction bases numbered 10, after V lost 4 bases and J lost 3 bases. CDR3 protein: CASSRDRGLYYYEQYV. The CDR3, as DNA: TGTGCCAGCAGCAGGGACAGGGGACTCTATTACTACGAGCAGTACGTC.

This clone was seen only a few times. This rearrangement joins TRBV18 to TRBJ1-1; 7 bases fit TRBD1. Germline lookup yields CDR1 KGHSH and CDR2 LQKENI. The CDR3 has 14 residues. V shed 5 bases and J 6 bases; nucleotides not matched to a gene: 9. The CDR3 reads CASSGPQTGSEAFF. CDR3 sequence (DNA): TGTGCCAGCTCAGGGCCGCAGACAGGGTCTGAAGCTTTCTTT. The complete variable domain, with remaining parts taken from reference TRBV18 and TRBJ1-1, reads NAGVMQNPRHLVRRRGQEARLRCSPMKGHSHVYWYRQLPEEGLKFMVYLQKENIIDESGMPKERFSAEFPKEGPSILRIQQVVRGDSAAYFCASSGPQTGSEAFFGQGTRLTVV.

The rearrangement links TRBV19 to TRBJ2-1, with 10 bases that match TRBD2. This CDR3 region has 18 residues. Germline CDR1 reads LNHDA; CDR2 reads SQIVND (reference sequence). The V segment lost 5 bases and the J segment 8 bases; nucleotides outside the gene matches: 18. The CDR3 bases are TGTGCCAGTAGTCTCACGCACCGATCTAGCGGGAGATTTTATGAGCAGTTCTTC. It is translated as CASSLTHRSSGRFYEQFF.

This clone occurred many times. The chain has TRBV29-1 and TRBJ2-7; 9 bases line up with TRBD1. Germline CDR1 and CDR2: SQVTM and ANQGSEA. J gave up 3 bases and V 7 bases, and 7 bases lay outside the gene matches. This CDR3 comprises 13 residues. CDR3 coding DNA: TGCAGCGCCCAAGGGACAGGGAACTACGAGCAGTACTTC. Its translation is CSAQGTGNYEQYF.

This chain joins TRBV19 and TRBJ2-7; TRBD1 matches 7 bases. There are 18 residues in the CDR3. The V gene's germline CDR1 is LNHDA and CDR2 SQIVND (reference sequence). V lost 3 bases, J lost 3 bases, and 17 bases stayed unmatched. The CDR3 loop reads CASSMVSGQGDTSYEQYF. The CDR3 DNA reads TGTGCCAGTAGTATGGTCTCCGGGCAGGGGGACACGAGCTACGAGCAGTACTTC.

The chain has TRBV5-4 and TRBJ2-1, with D maybe TRBD1 (5 bases). Trimming took off 0 bases at V and 1 base at J, with 17 bases between the two ends. Germline CDR1 is SGHNT and CDR2 is YYREEE (reference sequence). The CDR3 spans 18 residues. The CDR3 bases are TGTGCCAGCAGCTTGGGGGTCTTCGGACACCCATCCTACAATGAGCAGTTCTTC. Protein: CASSLGVFGHPSYNEQFF. Full variable domain (remainder filled in from reference TRBV5-4 and TRBJ2-1): ETGVTQSPTHLIKTRGQQVTLRCSSQSGHNTVSWYQQALGQGPQFIFQYYREEENGRGNFPPRFSGLQFPNYSSELNVNALELDDSALYLCASSLGVFGHPSYNEQFFGPGTRLTVL.

J is TRBJ1-5 and V is TRBV7-9; a possible D gene is TRBD1 (6 bases). The V gene lost 1 base and the J gene lost 0 bases, with 13 bases spanning the gap. From germline, CDR1 is SEHNR and CDR2 FQNEAQ (reference sequence). This CDR3 has 17 residues. The DNA of the CDR3 is TGTGCCAGCAGCTTAGGGGACAACACCTATAGCAATCAGCCCCAGCATTTT. Translating it yields CASSLGDNTYSNQPQHF.

A single count supports this clone. This chain uses TRBV25-1 with TRBJ2-1; TRBD1 aligns across 8 bases. The CDR3 runs to 14 residues. The V gene's germline CDR1 is MGHDK and CDR2 SYGVNS. The junction had 12 bases not matched to a gene; V was cut back by 10 bases and J by 7 bases. The CDR3 nucleotides are TGTGCCACCGATCCTGACAGGGGAACTAATGAGCAGTTCTTC. This codes for CATDPDRGTNEQFF.